There are a few counts of the clone carrying this TCR beta chain. The CDR3 has 21 residues. V shed 2 bases and J shed 4 bases, with 30 bases lying between them. The germline gives CDR1 SGHRS, CDR2 YFSETQ. In the source study's methods: Nucleated cell counts were estimated from reference gene primer amplification. The method was immunoSEQ multiplex PCR; TCRdb's version includes in-frame clones alone and lacks a portion of them. That table supplies the V and J calls and clone size; D and trimming were determined from the DNA. In the table there are 95,000 or so clones, about four fifths of which are singletons. This record belongs to a study of blood T cell repertoires in COVID-19. Overall study: Material from acute and convalescent COVID-19 was sourced from the United States, Italy and Spain. PBMCs, B-cell-depleted T cells, or T cells were the source of the cDNA or gDNA that made up the material.

The sample was peripheral blood. This sequence originates from a human donor in a cohort sampled during active COVID-19. V gene TRBV5-1 combines with J gene TRBJ2-2, with a possible D match to TRBD2 (6 bases). The CDR3 protein is CASSLLVRGGPVRVSTGELFF. The CDR3 DNA reads as TGCGCCAGCAGCTTATTGGTCCGCGGAGGGCCGGTTCGAGTGAGCACCGGGGAGCTGTTTTTT. The whole variable domain, filled in from reference TRBV5-1 and TRBJ2-2, reads KAGVTQTPRYLIKTRGQQVTLSCSPISGHRSVSWYQQTPGQGLQFLFEYFSETQRNKGNFPGRFSGRQFSNSRSEMNVSTLELGDSALYLCASSLLVRGGPVRVSTGELFFGEGSRLTVL.